Listed below are T cell receptor beta chains from one sample, sequenced in a study of neoadjuvant anti-PD-1 for oral cavity cancer. TCRdb's table, derived via immunoSEQ multiplex PCR, lists solely in-frame clones and lacks some. The data show roughly 15,000 clones, with around three quarters seen just once and 2% to 2.5% held by the top ten. Here the sequenced sample was PBMCs, taken after nivolumab (anti-PD-1) treatment. Source of these receptors: a person aged 40 to 85 with oral cavity squamous cell carcinoma. Each CDR3 is given with its conserved first and last residue. Each record gives: J gene, CDR3 length, V gene, clone size, D gene, CDR3 protein, CDR3 DNA. D genes are given only for firm matches. Clone size, where shown, is once, few, many, or a class for clones that have expanded.

j_call: TRBJ2-7
cdr3_length: 16
v_call: TRBV11-2
clone_size: -
d_call: TRBD2
cdr3_aa: CASSPLFLGGAYEQYF
cdr3_nt: TGTGCCAGCAGCCCACTGTTTCTTGGGGGGGCCTACGAGCAGTACTTC

j_call: TRBJ1-2
cdr3_length: 12
v_call: TRBV2
clone_size: -
d_call: -
cdr3_aa: CASSTDRYGYTF
cdr3_nt: TGTGCCAGCAGTACCGACCGCTATGGCTACACCTTC

j_call: TRBJ1-3
cdr3_length: 14
v_call: TRBV27
clone_size: few
d_call: -
cdr3_aa: CASSLSGLGNTIYF
cdr3_nt: TGTGCCAGCAGTTTATCTGGTCTCGGAAACACCATATATTTT

j_call: TRBJ1-2
cdr3_length: 16
v_call: TRBV2
clone_size: -
d_call: TRBD1
cdr3_aa: CASIPGQGSRLWGYTF
cdr3_nt: TGTGCCAGCATTCCAGGACAGGGGTCTAGGTTATGGGGCTACACCTTC

j_call: TRBJ2-1
cdr3_length: 14
v_call: TRBV14
clone_size: once
d_call: TRBD2
cdr3_aa: CASSQDSSGIPQFF
cdr3_nt: TGTGCCAGCAGCCAAGATTCTAGCGGGATACCCCAGTTCTTC

j_call: TRBJ1-2
cdr3_length: 17
v_call: TRBV21-1
clone_size: once
d_call: -
cdr3_aa: CATNKHKEGGRLYGYTF
cdr3_nt: TGTGCCACCAATAAGCATAAAGAAGGAGGCCGACTCTATGGCTACACCTTC

j_call: TRBJ2-2
cdr3_length: 14
v_call: TRBV7-3
clone_size: once
d_call: -
cdr3_aa: CASSLGRGAGELFF
cdr3_nt: TGTGCCAGCAGCTTAGGCAGGGGTGCCGGGGAGCTGTTTTTT

j_call: TRBJ2-7
cdr3_length: 15
v_call: TRBV7-9
clone_size: -
d_call: -
cdr3_aa: CASSSRRRNLYEQYF
cdr3_nt: TGTGCCAGCAGCTCCCGACGGCGGAACCTCTACGAGCAGTACTTC

j_call: TRBJ2-1
cdr3_length: 15
v_call: TRBV11-2
clone_size: -
d_call: -
cdr3_aa: CASSDWLSSYNEQFF
cdr3_nt: TGTGCCAGCAGCGACTGGCTGAGCTCCTACAATGAGCAGTTCTTC

j_call: TRBJ2-5
cdr3_length: 14
v_call: TRBV27
clone_size: few
d_call: -
cdr3_aa: CASSVRARAETQYF
cdr3_nt: TGTGCCAGCAGCGTCAGGGCCAGGGCAGAGACCCAGTACTTC

j_call: TRBJ2-5
cdr3_length: 14
v_call: TRBV7-9
clone_size: -
d_call: -
cdr3_aa: CASSLVSGQETQYF
cdr3_nt: TGTGCCAGCAGCTTAGTATCCGGACAAGAGACCCAGTACTTC

j_call: TRBJ2-1
cdr3_length: 13
v_call: TRBV10-3
clone_size: -
d_call: -
cdr3_aa: CAISGRSYNEQFF
cdr3_nt: TGTGCCATCAGTGGTCGAAGCTACAATGAGCAGTTCTTC

j_call: TRBJ2-7
cdr3_length: 9
v_call: TRBV3-1/TRBV3-2
clone_size: -
d_call: -
cdr3_aa: CGQGYEQYF
cdr3_nt: TGTGGGCAGGGATACGAGCAGTACTTC

j_call: TRBJ2-2
cdr3_length: 17
v_call: TRBV5-1
clone_size: few
d_call: -
cdr3_aa: CASSLNPQGPNTGELFF
cdr3_nt: TGCGCCAGCAGCCTAAACCCCCAGGGCCCGAACACCGGGGAGCTGTTTTTT

j_call: TRBJ2-1
cdr3_length: 16
v_call: TRBV7-8
clone_size: -
d_call: TRBD1
cdr3_aa: CASSFRGLPSYNEQFF
cdr3_nt: TGTGCCAGCAGCTTTAGGGGGCTCCCCTCCTACAATGAGCAGTTCTTC

j_call: TRBJ2-5
cdr3_length: 17
v_call: TRBV7-3
clone_size: -
d_call: -
cdr3_aa: CASSLSGRRVAQETQYF
cdr3_nt: TGTGCCAGCAGCTTATCCGGTCGCCGGGTCGCCCAAGAGACCCAGTACTTC

j_call: TRBJ1-2
cdr3_length: 12
v_call: TRBV29-1
clone_size: -
d_call: -
cdr3_aa: CSVDLGNYGYTF
cdr3_nt: TGCAGCGTTGATTTAGGGAACTATGGCTACACCTTC

j_call: TRBJ2-1
cdr3_length: 14
v_call: TRBV7-8
clone_size: -
d_call: TRBD1
cdr3_aa: CASSFQGARNEQFF
cdr3_nt: TGTGCCAGCAGCTTCCAGGGGGCGCGCAATGAGCAGTTCTTC

j_call: TRBJ1-4
cdr3_length: 13
v_call: TRBV11-2
clone_size: -
d_call: -
cdr3_aa: CASSQGLSQKLFF
cdr3_nt: TGTGCCAGCAGCCAGGGATTGTCACAAAAACTGTTTTTT

j_call: TRBJ1-1
cdr3_length: 15
v_call: TRBV29-1
clone_size: once
d_call: -
cdr3_aa: CSVGTVRGASSEAFF
cdr3_nt: TGCAGCGTTGGAACCGTTAGAGGGGCTAGCTCTGAAGCTTTCTTT

j_call: TRBJ1-5
cdr3_length: 14
v_call: TRBV28
clone_size: -
d_call: TRBD1
cdr3_aa: CASLETGPNQPQHF
cdr3_nt: TGTGCCAGCTTGGAGACAGGGCCCAATCAGCCCCAGCATTTT

j_call: TRBJ1-2
cdr3_length: 14
v_call: TRBV6-1
clone_size: once
d_call: -
cdr3_aa: CASRMDSANYGYTF
cdr3_nt: TGTGCCAGCAGGATGGACAGCGCTAACTATGGCTACACCTTC

j_call: TRBJ1-1
cdr3_length: 15
v_call: TRBV9
clone_size: -
d_call: TRBD1
cdr3_aa: CASSVGGQLNTEAFF
cdr3_nt: TGTGCCAGCAGCGTAGGGGGACAGTTGAACACTGAAGCTTTCTTT

j_call: TRBJ2-6
cdr3_length: 14
v_call: TRBV30
clone_size: -
d_call: -
cdr3_aa: CASRRHSGANVLTF
cdr3_nt: TGTGCCTCCCGCCGACACTCTGGGGCCAACGTCCTGACTTTC

j_call: TRBJ2-5
cdr3_length: 10
v_call: TRBV20-1
clone_size: -
d_call: -
cdr3_aa: CSAPFGTQYF
cdr3_nt: TGCAGTGCCCCTTTTGGGACCCAGTACTTC

j_call: TRBJ2-1
cdr3_length: 12
v_call: TRBV7-3
clone_size: -
d_call: -
cdr3_aa: CASSLMGGEQFF
cdr3_nt: TGTGCCAGCAGCTTAATGGGAGGCGAGCAGTTCTTC

j_call: TRBJ1-3
cdr3_length: 17
v_call: TRBV6-4
clone_size: -
d_call: -
cdr3_aa: CASSDSYFRASGNTIYF
cdr3_nt: TGTGCCAGCAGTGACTCGTACTTCAGGGCCTCTGGAAACACCATATATTTT

j_call: TRBJ1-2
cdr3_length: 15
v_call: TRBV11-2
clone_size: -
d_call: -
cdr3_aa: CASSLAGNPAYGYTF
cdr3_nt: TGTGCCAGCAGCTTAGCTGGGAACCCGGCATATGGCTACACCTTC

j_call: TRBJ1-5
cdr3_length: 14
v_call: TRBV19
clone_size: -
d_call: -
cdr3_aa: CASTTTGGDQPQHF
cdr3_nt: TGTGCCAGTACCACAACCGGGGGCGATCAGCCCCAGCATTTT

j_call: TRBJ1-6
cdr3_length: 17
v_call: TRBV7-8
clone_size: -
d_call: -
cdr3_aa: CAQKRVGGQLYNSPLHF
cdr3_nt: TGTGCCCAAAAGAGGGTAGGAGGGCAGCTATACAATTCACCCCTCCACTTT

j_call: TRBJ2-1
cdr3_length: 14
v_call: TRBV7-2
clone_size: -
d_call: -
cdr3_aa: CASSTASSYNEQFF
cdr3_nt: TGTGCCAGCAGTACAGCGAGCTCCTACAATGAGCAGTTCTTC

j_call: TRBJ2-5
cdr3_length: 15
v_call: TRBV10-3
clone_size: -
d_call: -
cdr3_aa: CASLAGHLRQETQYF
cdr3_nt: TGTGCCAGTCTAGCCGGTCACCTCAGGCAAGAGACCCAGTACTTC

j_call: TRBJ1-2
cdr3_length: 14
v_call: TRBV7-6
clone_size: -
d_call: TRBD1
cdr3_aa: CASRPGQGAGGYTF
cdr3_nt: TGTGCCAGCAGGCCGGGACAGGGGGCCGGGGGCTACACCTTC

j_call: TRBJ1-5
cdr3_length: 16
v_call: TRBV2
clone_size: -
d_call: TRBD1
cdr3_aa: CASIGGTGVGNQPQHF
cdr3_nt: TGTGCCAGCATAGGAGGGACAGGGGTGGGCAATCAGCCCCAGCATTTT

j_call: TRBJ2-5
cdr3_length: 16
v_call: TRBV7-3
clone_size: -
d_call: TRBD2
cdr3_aa: CASSLGSSGGQETQYF
cdr3_nt: TGTGCCAGCAGCTTGGGGTCTAGCGGGGGGCAAGAGACCCAGTACTTC

j_call: TRBJ1-3
cdr3_length: 15
v_call: TRBV7-6
clone_size: -
d_call: -
cdr3_aa: CASSRTRGAGNTIYF
cdr3_nt: TGTGCCAGCAGCCGAACCCGGGGTGCTGGAAACACCATATATTTT

j_call: TRBJ2-7
cdr3_length: 14
v_call: TRBV27
clone_size: few
d_call: -
cdr3_aa: CASSYRFDSYEQYF
cdr3_nt: TGTGCCAGCAGTTATCGCTTTGACTCCTACGAGCAGTACTTC

j_call: TRBJ2-1
cdr3_length: 13
v_call: TRBV5-4
clone_size: -
d_call: -
cdr3_aa: CASMPPRGDEQFF
cdr3_nt: TGTGCCAGCATGCCCCCCAGGGGTGATGAGCAGTTCTTC

j_call: TRBJ1-1
cdr3_length: 13
v_call: TRBV11-1
clone_size: -
d_call: -
cdr3_aa: CASSLAVYTEAFF
cdr3_nt: TGTGCCAGCAGCTTAGCGGTTTACACTGAAGCTTTCTTT

j_call: TRBJ2-6
cdr3_length: 14
v_call: TRBV29-1
clone_size: -
d_call: -
cdr3_aa: CSVLIRAGANVLTF
cdr3_nt: TGCAGCGTTCTCATCAGGGCTGGGGCCAACGTCCTGACTTTC

j_call: TRBJ2-5
cdr3_length: 12
v_call: TRBV7-9
clone_size: -
d_call: -
cdr3_aa: CASEGLQETQYF
cdr3_nt: TGTGCCAGCGAGGGACTTCAAGAGACCCAGTACTTC

j_call: TRBJ2-7
cdr3_length: 14
v_call: TRBV6-1
clone_size: -
d_call: -
cdr3_aa: CASSEGLRAREQYF
cdr3_nt: TGTGCCAGCAGTGAAGGCCTTAGGGCTAGGGAGCAGTACTTC

j_call: TRBJ2-3
cdr3_length: 14
v_call: TRBV19
clone_size: -
d_call: -
cdr3_aa: CASSGGTATRTQYF
cdr3_nt: TGTGCCAGTAGCGGCGGGACGGCCACCCGTACGCAGTATTTT

j_call: TRBJ2-7
cdr3_length: 15
v_call: TRBV30
clone_size: -
d_call: TRBD1
cdr3_aa: CAWSVMTGGFDEQYF
cdr3_nt: TGTGCCTGGAGTGTCATGACAGGGGGCTTCGACGAGCAGTACTTC

j_call: TRBJ1-4
cdr3_length: 16
v_call: TRBV7-8
clone_size: -
d_call: TRBD1
cdr3_aa: CASNRQGGQGGEKLFF
cdr3_nt: TGTGCCAGCAACCGGCAGGGGGGGCAGGGAGGTGAAAAACTGTTTTTT

j_call: TRBJ2-3
cdr3_length: 15
v_call: TRBV9
clone_size: -
d_call: -
cdr3_aa: CASSDVKARTDTQYF
cdr3_nt: TGTGCCAGCAGCGACGTGAAGGCGAGAACAGATACGCAGTATTTT

j_call: TRBJ1-2
cdr3_length: 13
v_call: TRBV11-2
clone_size: -
d_call: TRBD1
cdr3_aa: CASSSQGDYGYTF
cdr3_nt: TGTGCCAGCAGCTCCCAGGGGGACTATGGCTACACCTTC

j_call: TRBJ2-7
cdr3_length: 15
v_call: TRBV13
clone_size: -
d_call: -
cdr3_aa: CASSLGLGSSYEQYF
cdr3_nt: TGTGCCAGCAGCTTAGGTTTGGGGAGCTCCTACGAGCAGTACTTC

j_call: TRBJ2-1
cdr3_length: 13
v_call: TRBV7-8
clone_size: -
d_call: -
cdr3_aa: CASSLGTDNEQFF
cdr3_nt: TGTGCCAGCAGCTTAGGGACCGACAATGAGCAGTTCTTC

j_call: TRBJ1-1
cdr3_length: 15
v_call: TRBV5-1
clone_size: -
d_call: -
cdr3_aa: CASSSGLPGKNEAFF
cdr3_nt: TGCGCCAGCAGCTCCGGGCTCCCGGGGAAAAATGAAGCTTTCTTT

j_call: TRBJ2-5
cdr3_length: 14
v_call: TRBV7-3
clone_size: -
d_call: TRBD1
cdr3_aa: CASSTGTGSGTQYF
cdr3_nt: TGTGCCAGCAGCACAGGGACAGGGTCAGGGACCCAGTACTTC

j_call: TRBJ2-7
cdr3_length: 13
v_call: TRBV10-3
clone_size: -
d_call: -
cdr3_aa: CAISKGSAYEQYF
cdr3_nt: TGTGCCATCAGTAAGGGAAGTGCCTACGAGCAGTACTTC

j_call: TRBJ1-1
cdr3_length: 15
v_call: TRBV7-2
clone_size: few
d_call: -
cdr3_aa: CASSLLTRGYTEAFF
cdr3_nt: TGTGCCAGCAGCTTACTCACCCGGGGATACACTGAAGCTTTCTTT

j_call: TRBJ1-6
cdr3_length: 15
v_call: TRBV5-8
clone_size: -
d_call: -
cdr3_aa: CASSTGTASYSPLHF
cdr3_nt: TGTGCCAGCAGTACCGGGACGGCCTCTTATTCACCCCTCCACTTT

j_call: TRBJ2-7
cdr3_length: 16
v_call: TRBV27
clone_size: -
d_call: TRBD2
cdr3_aa: CASSLSGASGSYEQYF
cdr3_nt: TGTGCCAGCAGTTTATCCGGAGCTAGCGGGAGCTACGAGCAGTACTTC

j_call: TRBJ1-5
cdr3_length: 16
v_call: TRBV28
clone_size: -
d_call: -
cdr3_aa: CASSPHSGVAGQPQHF
cdr3_nt: TGTGCCAGCAGCCCCCATTCGGGTGTGGCCGGCCAGCCCCAGCATTTT

j_call: TRBJ1-6
cdr3_length: 14
v_call: TRBV2
clone_size: -
d_call: -
cdr3_aa: CASTDSSYNSPLHF
cdr3_nt: TGTGCCAGCACGGACAGCTCCTATAATTCACCCCTCCACTTT

j_call: TRBJ1-2
cdr3_length: 15
v_call: TRBV6-5
clone_size: -
d_call: -
cdr3_aa: CASSYSARPNYGYTF
cdr3_nt: TGTGCCAGCAGTTACTCGGCCAGACCTAACTATGGCTACACCTTC

j_call: TRBJ1-5
cdr3_length: 14
v_call: TRBV7-8
clone_size: -
d_call: -
cdr3_aa: CASSLTGRRGPQHF
cdr3_nt: TGTGCCAGCAGCTTGACAGGACGCCGGGGGCCCCAGCATTTT